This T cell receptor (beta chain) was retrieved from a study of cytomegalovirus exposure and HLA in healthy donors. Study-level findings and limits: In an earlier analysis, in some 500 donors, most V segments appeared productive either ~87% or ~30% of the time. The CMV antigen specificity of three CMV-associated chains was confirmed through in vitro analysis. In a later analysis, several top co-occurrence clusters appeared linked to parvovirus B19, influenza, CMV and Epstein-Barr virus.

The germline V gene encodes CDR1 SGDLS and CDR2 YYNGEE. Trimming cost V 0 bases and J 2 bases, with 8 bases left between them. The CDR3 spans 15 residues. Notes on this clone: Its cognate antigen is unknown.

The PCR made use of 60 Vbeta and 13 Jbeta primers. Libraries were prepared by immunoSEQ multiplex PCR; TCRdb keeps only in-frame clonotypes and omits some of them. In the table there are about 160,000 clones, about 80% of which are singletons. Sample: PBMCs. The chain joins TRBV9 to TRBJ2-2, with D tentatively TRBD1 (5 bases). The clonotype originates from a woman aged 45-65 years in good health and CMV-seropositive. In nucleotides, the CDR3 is TGTGCCAGCAGCGTAGTGGGGCTCAACACCGGGGAGCTGTTTTTT. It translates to CASSVVGLNTGELFF. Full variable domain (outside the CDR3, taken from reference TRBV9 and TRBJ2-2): DSGVTQTPKHLITATGQRVTLRCSPRSGDLSVYWYQQSLDQGLQFLIQYYNGEERAKGNILERFSAQQFPDLHSELNLSSLELGDSALYFCASSVVGLNTGELFFGEGSRLTVL.